This record covers a single T cell receptor beta chain. Study processing details: Researchers report that nucleated cell counts were estimated from reference gene primer amplification. Some clones are missing from TCRdb's copy, which holds only in-frame ones; the method was immunoSEQ multiplex PCR. The DNA gave D and trimming, while V, J and clone size come from that table. Of roughly 200,000 clones listed, more than 70% are singletons. The sample belongs to a study of blood T cell repertoires in COVID-19. Study-level background: T cells, B-cell-depleted T cells, or PBMCs provided the cDNA or gDNA that served as material.

The sequencing sample was made of peripheral blood. The sequence was collected from a man between 40 and 49 years old with active or convalescent COVID-19.

The DNA for the CDR3 is TGTGCCAGCAGTGAATTCCCGTATGGCTACACCTTC. Amino acids: CASSEFPYGYTF. The chain couples TRBV25-1 to TRBJ1-2; no firm D call. There are 12 residues in the CDR3. Germline V CDR1 and CDR2: MGHDK, SYGVNS. Trimming pared 1 base from V and 5 bases from J, leaving 5 bases between.